What follows are 9 T cell receptor beta chains derived from one specimen sequenced in a study of cytomegalovirus exposure and HLA in healthy donors. PCR employed 60 Vbeta and 13 Jbeta primers. Only in-frame clones appear in the TCRdb table, and some are missing; sequencing was by immunoSEQ multiplex PCR. The sample holds 180,000 or so clones, around 80% seen once. Sequencing input: PBMCs. The receptors were gathered from a girl aged 5-17 years in good health and CMV-seropositive.

The CDR3 is CASSAAPGAKGETQYF. The CDR3 DNA reads TGCGCCAGCAGCGCCGCCCCAGGGGCCAAGGGGGAGACCCAGTACTTC. The V gene is TRBV5-1, the J gene TRBJ2-5; perhaps TRBD1 as D (6 bases). Trimming stripped 4 bases from V and 5 bases from J, with 21 bases between. Germline assignment: CDR1 SGHRS and CDR2 YFSETQ. The CDR3 has 16 amino acids. Drawing the rest from reference TRBV5-1 and TRBJ2-5, the complete variable domain is KAGVTQTPRYLIKTRGQQVTLSCSPISGHRSVSWYQQTPGQGLQFLFEYFSETQRNKGNFPGRFSGRQFSNSRSEMNVSTLELGDSALYLCASSAAPGAKGETQYFGPGTRLLVL.

At least ten counts were recorded for this clone. J is TRBJ2-3 and V is TRBV4-3, with TRBD2 matching 9 bases. The CDR3 consists of 15 residues. Germline V CDR1 and CDR2: LGHNA, YSLEER. The V and J ends lost 0 bases and 5 bases, in that order; junction bases with no gene match: 3. CDR3 region: CASSQEGLAGDTQYF. For the CDR3, the DNA is TGCGCCAGCAGCCAAGAGGGACTAGCTGGAGATACGCAGTATTTT.

This chain joins TRBV7-2 and TRBJ2-7; 9 bases line up with TRBD2. CDR3 size: 15 residues. Germline-derived CDR1 and CDR2 are SGHTA and FQGNSA. V shed 4 bases, J shed 3 bases, and the junction held 7 bases outside the gene matches. The CDR3 is CASSWGTSPFYEQYF. In DNA, the CDR3 is TGTGCCAGCAGCTGGGGGACTAGCCCTTTCTACGAGCAGTACTTC.

V and J are TRBV4-2 and TRBJ2-1; 8 nucleotides align to TRBD2. Unmatched junction bases numbered 5, after V lost 2 bases and J lost 5 bases. Per germline, CDR1 LGHNA and CDR2 YNFKEQ. The CDR3 totals 15 residues. The CDR3 reads CASSQPGLGNNEQFF. CDR3 in DNA: TGTGCCAGCAGCCAACCGGGACTAGGCAACAATGAGCAGTTCTTC.

The J gene is TRBJ2-3, the V gene TRBV10-3, with no clear D. Trimming removed 2 bases at V and 5 bases at J, with 8 bases between. This CDR3 is built from 13 residues. Germline assignment: CDR1 ENHRY and CDR2 SYGVKD. The CDR3 protein is CAISELAVDTQYF. For the CDR3, the DNA is TGTGCCATCAGTGAGCTCGCAGTAGATACGCAGTATTTT.

V usage is TRBV7-2 and J usage is TRBJ1-2; 8 positions agree with TRBD1. Germline CDR1 is SGHTA and CDR2 is FQGNSA. Trimming at V came to 5 bases and at J to 8 bases, leaving 16 bases not matched to a gene. The CDR3 spans 16 residues. The CDR3 DNA is TGTGCCAGCAGCCCCCACAGAGGGACAGGCGGGGGCGGCTACACCTTC. As protein: CASSPHRGTGGGGYTF.

The chain carries TRBV5-4 and TRBJ1-1; D remains unclear. The CDR3 has 13 residues. V was pared by 3 bases and J by 0 bases, with 6 bases between. Germline CDR1 SGHNT, CDR2 YYREEE (reference sequence). CDR3 in amino acids: CASSSRVNTEAFF. The CDR3 coding sequence is TGTGCCAGCAGCTCGAGGGTGAACACTGAAGCTTTCTTT.

The genes are TRBV30 and TRBJ1-2; D is ambiguous. Germline V gene sequence: CDR1 GTSNPN, CDR2 SVGIG (reference sequence). Trimming took 4 bases from V and 0 from J, leaving 15 bases between them. The CDR3 is made up of 15 amino acids. CDR3 nucleotides: TGTGCCTGGATAGATGGGGAGAGGACTAACTATGGCTACACCTTC. Translating gives CAWIDGERTNYGYTF.

V and J are TRBV14 and TRBJ2-7, with TRBD2 matching 11 bases. CDR3 length equals 15 residues. CDR1 is SGHDN, CDR2 FVKESK, per germline. After removal of 3 bases from V and 0 bases from J, the junction contained 1 base not matched to a gene. The CDR3 nucleotides read TGTGCCAGCAGCCAGGGGACTAGCGGCTCCTACGAGCAGTACTTC. Translated, it gives CASSQGTSGSYEQYF.